A selection of T cell receptor beta chains follows, all from one sample in a study of blood T cells in healthy people across ages. TCRdb re-analysed the 5' RACE reads in MiXCR, keeping a single row per CDR3 protein. The repertoire has fewer than 2,000,000 distinct CDR3 sequences, about 31% of them found once; the top ten carry around 11%. Sequencing input: blood. These receptors came from a woman aged 25 to 39 in good health. Both conserved end residues are part of each CDR3. The D gene is left open where the match is weak. The listing skips clone size in some rows; elsewhere it reads once, few, many or a size class.

cdr3_aa cdr3_nt clone_size j_call d_call v_call
CASSLEVADTQYF TGTGCCAGCAGCCTTGAAGTCGCAGATACGCAGTATTTT many TRBJ2-3 . TRBV4-2
CASSNDGAFSYEQYF TGTGCCAGCAGCAATGACGGGGCCTTCTCCTACGAGCAGTACTTC . TRBJ2-7 . TRBV13
CASSYSTVFYEQYF TGTGCCAGCAGCTACTCGACAGTATTCTACGAGCAGTACTTC many TRBJ2-7 . TRBV7-9
CASSLAQSGGTEAFF TGCGCCAGCAGCTTGGCCCAATCGGGAGGAACTGAAGCTTTCTTT few TRBJ1-1 . TRBV5-1
CASSQRAGVGAYNEQFF TGTGCCAGCAGTCAAAGAGCGGGAGTCGGCGCCTACAATGAGCAGTTCTTC . TRBJ2-1 TRBD2 TRBV3-1
CASSYSEGPNEQFF TGTGCCAGCAGTTACTCCGAGGGCCCCAATGAGCAGTTCTTC . TRBJ2-1 . TRBV6-5
CASSFWGQGYNEQFF TGTGCCAGCAGCTTTTGGGGACAGGGGTACAATGAGCAGTTCTTC . TRBJ2-1 TRBD1 TRBV5-5
CASSLVTAQETQYF TGTGCCAGCAGCTTAGTAACTGCCCAAGAGACCCAGTACTTC . TRBJ2-5 . TRBV7-2
CSASGTSGRGTYNEQFF TGCAGCGCCTCCGGGACTAGCGGGAGAGGTACCTACAATGAGCAGTTCTTC few TRBJ2-1 TRBD2 TRBV29-1
CASSYSPGANGELFF TGTGCCAGCAGTTACTCGCCGGGGGCTAACGGGGAGCTGTTTTTT . TRBJ2-2 . TRBV6-5
CASSLYGVTIETQYF TGTGCCAGCAGCTTATACGGGGTGACAATCGAGACCCAGTACTTC . TRBJ2-5 . TRBV13
CASSIGGDGYNEQFF TGTGCCAGCAGCATAGGTGGGGACGGCTACAATGAGCAGTTCTTC few TRBJ2-1 . TRBV7-9
CASSLVQGVHEQFF TGCGCCAGCAGCTTGGTTCAGGGGGTTCATGAGCAGTTCTTC few TRBJ2-1 TRBD1 TRBV5-1
CASSKDGSTDAQYF TGCGCCAGCAGCAAGGACGGGAGCACAGATGCGCAGTATTTT . TRBJ2-3 . TRBV5-1
CSARGWPVTDTQYF TGCAGTGCTAGGGGTTGGCCTGTTACAGATACGCAGTATTTT . TRBJ2-3 . TRBV20-1
CASEGSLREQYF TGTGCCAGCGAGGGTTCCCTGCGGGAGCAGTACTTC few TRBJ2-7 . TRBV27
CSARPGLAGGNEQFF TGCAGTGCTAGGCCTGGACTAGCGGGAGGAAATGAGCAGTTCTTC . TRBJ2-1 TRBD2 TRBV20-1
CAWNRGAYNEQFF TGTGCCTGGAACCGGGGAGCCTACAATGAGCAGTTCTTC few TRBJ2-1 . TRBV30
CASRPSGGKHYEQYF TGTGCCAGCAGACCTAGCGGGGGGAAGCACTACGAGCAGTACTTC few TRBJ2-7 TRBD2 TRBV28
CASSPQRIYNEQFF TGTGCCAGCAGCCCTCAGAGAATATACAATGAGCAGTTCTTC many TRBJ2-1 . TRBV13
CASSVAVGGLETQYF TGTGCCAGCAGCGTAGCAGTGGGGGGCCTGGAGACCCAGTACTTC . TRBJ2-5 . TRBV9
CASRTSGRAFGELFF TGTGCCAGCCGGACTAGCGGGAGGGCCTTCGGGGAGCTGTTTTTT few TRBJ2-2 TRBD2 TRBV12-3/TRBV12-4
CASTNLGGYNEQFF TGTGCCAGCACCAACCTCGGTGGGTACAATGAGCAGTTCTTC few TRBJ2-1 . TRBV7-2
CASSSSPWTEDYEQYF TGTGCCAGCAGTTCCTCTCCCTGGACCGAAGACTACGAGCAGTACTTC few TRBJ2-7 . TRBV28
CASSQDLGQTYGYTF TGCGCCAGCAGCCAAGATTTAGGACAGACCTATGGCTACACCTTC few TRBJ1-2 . TRBV4-1
CASSKGWPSGNQETQYF TGTGCCAGCAGCAAAGGTTGGCCTAGCGGGAACCAAGAGACCCAGTACTTC . TRBJ2-5 . TRBV21-1
CASSQGTTLRSEQYF TGTGCCAGCAGCCAAGGGACTACCCTCCGCAGTGAGCAGTACTTC . TRBJ2-5 . TRBV3-1
CSSMMRTENYGYTF TGCAGCTCAATGATGCGGACAGAGAACTATGGCTACACCTTC . TRBJ1-2 . TRBV29-1
CSGKDRYSTDTQYF TGCAGCGGTAAGGACAGATATAGCACAGATACGCAGTATTTT once TRBJ2-3 . TRBV29-1
CSVVEPTAYNEQFF TGCAGCGTTGTGGAGCCCACCGCCTACAATGAGCAGTTCTTC many TRBJ2-1 . TRBV29-1
CSVEDMSGRAIRSSYNEQFF TGCAGCGTTGAAGATATGAGCGGGAGGGCCATTCGGAGCTCCTACAATGAGCAGTTCTTC . TRBJ2-1 TRBD2 TRBV29-1
CASSQDLGASSYNEQFF TGTGCCAGCAGCCAAGATTTGGGGGCTAGCTCCTACAATGAGCAGTTCTTC . TRBJ2-1 . TRBV3-1
CASSLSRQAEAFF TGTGCCAGCAGTTTATCTAGGCAGGCGGAAGCTTTCTTT . TRBJ1-1 . TRBV27
CASSLALAYGYTF TGTGCCAGCAGTTTAGCGCTAGCTTATGGCTACACCTTC . TRBJ1-2 . TRBV12-3/TRBV12-4
CASTPWSSSYEQYF TGTGCCAGCACCCCTTGGAGCAGCTCCTACGAGCAGTACTTC once TRBJ2-7 . TRBV28
CSVDQGFYNEQFF TGCAGCGTTGACCAGGGTTTCTACAATGAGCAGTTCTTC . TRBJ2-1 . TRBV29-1
CASSFGDRGEQYF TGTGCCAGCAGTTTCGGGGACAGAGGCGAGCAGTACTTC . TRBJ2-7 TRBD1 TRBV27
CASSQDATGDLAKNIQYF TGCGCCAGCAGCCAAGATGCGACGGGGGATTTAGCCAAAAACATTCAGTACTTC . TRBJ2-4 . TRBV4-1
CASSQYLRQGRQETQYF TGCGCCAGCAGCCAATACCTCCGACAGGGGCGGCAAGAGACCCAGTACTTC few TRBJ2-5 TRBD1 TRBV4-1
CASSEMAVPSYEQYF TGTGCCAGCAGTGAAATGGCGGTACCCTCCTACGAGCAGTACTTC few TRBJ2-7 . TRBV6-1
CSAEERLAGPRPYEQYF TGCAGCGCTGAGGAGAGACTAGCGGGGCCTCGGCCCTACGAGCAGTACTTC . TRBJ2-7 TRBD2 TRBV29-1
CSVMAIFDRNYGYTF TGCAGCGTTATGGCTATTTTTGACAGGAACTATGGCTACACCTTC few TRBJ1-2 . TRBV29-1
CSARVGGRTEAFF TGCAGTGCTAGAGTGGGGGGGCGCACTGAAGCTTTCTTT few TRBJ1-1 . TRBV20-1
CASSLEQQGKLFF TGTGCCAGCAGCTTAGAACAGCAAGGAAAACTGTTTTTT . TRBJ1-4 . TRBV7-2
CACLDRVGTDTQYF TGTGCCTGTCTGGACAGGGTCGGTACAGATACGCAGTATTTT . TRBJ2-3 TRBD1 TRBV30
CASSQEQPPLYEQYF TGCGCCAGCAGCCAAGAACAACCCCCCCTCTACGAGCAGTACTTC . TRBJ2-7 . TRBV4-1
CASSLDPWGSGANVLTF TGTGCCAGCAGTTTGGATCCTTGGGGCTCTGGGGCCAACGTCCTGACTTTC many TRBJ2-6 . TRBV12-3/TRBV12-4
CASSVQSNSLHNEQFF TGTGCCAGCAGCGTACAATCTAACAGTCTCCACAATGAGCAGTTCTTC . TRBJ2-1 . TRBV9
CASSYGSEGNEQFF TGTGCCAGCAGTTACGGTTCTGAGGGCAATGAGCAGTTCTTC few TRBJ2-1 . TRBV6-5
CSARDSETQYF TGCAGTGCGAGGGACTCAGAGACCCAGTACTTC many TRBJ2-5 . TRBV20-1
CSARDKKRDNTGELFF TGCAGTGCTAGAGATAAGAAGCGGGATAACACCGGGGAGCTGTTTTTT . TRBJ2-2 TRBD2 TRBV20-1
CAISEESLQDYEQYF TGTGCCATCAGTGAGGAGAGTCTGCAGGACTACGAGCAGTACTTC many TRBJ2-7 . TRBV10-3
CSARPPSGPEAFF TGCAGTGCTAGGCCACCCTCAGGGCCTGAAGCTTTCTTT few TRBJ1-1 . TRBV20-1
CASSCTQGNTEAFF TGCGCCAGCAGCTGCACACAGGGAAACACTGAAGCTTTCTTT few TRBJ1-1 . TRBV4-1
CASSEVGGSGTQYF TGTGCCAGCAGTGAAGTGGGCGGTTCTGGGACCCAGTACTTC . TRBJ2-5 . TRBV2
CASSPPMGTSGQETQYF TGTGCCAGCTCACCACCGATGGGGACTAGCGGCCAAGAGACCCAGTACTTC few TRBJ2-5 TRBD2 TRBV18
CASSLSGHEQYF TGTGCCAGCAGCCTCTCGGGGCACGAGCAGTACTTC many TRBJ2-7 . TRBV3-1
CASSVEGITDTQYF TGTGCCAGCAGCGTAGAGGGTATCACAGATACGCAGTATTTT few TRBJ2-3 . TRBV9
CSARGNRGENEQFF TGCAGTGCTAGAGGGAATCGGGGGGAGAATGAGCAGTTCTTC . TRBJ2-1 TRBD2 TRBV20-1